This is a list of T cell receptor beta chains from one sample in a study of blood T cell repertoires in COVID-19. The repertoire was sequenced with immunoSEQ multiplex PCR; TCRdb's copy has only in-frame clones and lacks some. This sample has about 130,000 clones, with 80% to 85% found just once. Sequences were obtained from peripheral blood. These receptors came from a woman aged 25 to 45 who had recovered from COVID-19. Each CDR3 is given with its conserved first and last residue.

V	J	CDR3
TRBV18	TRBJ2-2	CASSPGQGLWTGELFF
TRBV19	TRBJ2-7	CASSNGGEQYF
TRBV3-1/TRBV3-2	TRBJ1-4	CASSRVTGMANEKLFF
TRBV9	TRBJ1-3	CASSVGVGQGNTIYF
TRBV5-1	TRBJ2-3	CASAGGLGTDTQYF
TRBV3-1/TRBV3-2	TRBJ2-7	CASSPLAGAEQYF
TRBV11-3	TRBJ2-1	CASSSALAGGNEQFF
TRBV7-2	TRBJ2-7	CASSPREGQASYEQYF
TRBV4-1	TRBJ2-7	CASSQEQGASYEQYF
TRBV5-1	TRBJ2-1	CASSPGLAFDEQFF
TRBV25-1	TRBJ1-1	CASSELAGGYTEAFF
TRBV7-8	TRBJ1-2	CASSLGQGLGYTF
TRBV7-2	TRBJ2-2	CASTLPLAGGPNTGELFF
TRBV27	TRBJ1-2	CASSDRDRGFLAGYTF
TRBV5-4	TRBJ2-2	CASSFATENTGELFF
TRBV5-1	TRBJ2-2	CASSLAQTYTGELFF
TRBV9	TRBJ2-1	CASSVTGTSALGPYNEQFF
TRBV7-6	TRBJ1-5	CASSLGGSQPQHF
TRBV12-3/TRBV12-4	TRBJ2-7	CASSSRGPYEQYF
TRBV27	TRBJ2-3	CASSPASGQRTDTQYF
TRBV5-4	TRBJ2-2	CASKREGANTGELFF
TRBV19	TRBJ2-3	CASSRRTSGGKMASTDTQYF
TRBV13	TRBJ2-7	CASRPSVGQGPVSYEQYF
TRBV28	TRBJ1-2	CASSLGGRGSDGYTF
TRBV6-1	TRBJ1-1	CASSESRTGLTEAFF
TRBV5-1	TRBJ1-4	CASSFGTGNEKLFF